These T cell receptor beta chains were read from a single sample in a study of metastatic and nonmetastatic thyroid tumors. TCRdb reanalyzed the PCR reads via MiXCR. The sample consists of around 20,000 clones, roughly 15% of them appearing once. Sequencing used blood. The receptor set was obtained from a male donor with papillary thyroid cancer or a benign thyroid nodule (not recorded which). Some clones in this sample may be carry-over from other donors' samples. The CDR3 runs from the conserved cysteine through the conserved F or W. The order of the fields is V gene, J gene, D gene, clone size, CDR3 protein, CDR3 DNA. D genes are given only for firm matches. Some rows mark clone size as missing; the rest say once, few, many or name a class of expanded clone.

v_call: TRBV6-1; j_call: TRBJ2-5; d_call: -; clone_size: few; cdr3_aa: CASSGAAQETQYF; cdr3_nt: TGTGCCAGCAGTGGGGCGGCTCAAGAGACCCAGTACTTC
v_call: TRBV18; j_call: TRBJ2-2; d_call: -; clone_size: medium-sized; cdr3_aa: CASSPQDTGELFF; cdr3_nt: TGTGCCAGCTCACCACAGGACACCGGGGAGCTGTTTTTT
v_call: TRBV20-1; j_call: TRBJ2-1; d_call: TRBD2; clone_size: many; cdr3_aa: CSALTSAYNEQFF; cdr3_nt: TGCAGTGCATTGACTAGCGCTTACAATGAGCAGTTCTTC
v_call: TRBV20-1; j_call: TRBJ1-5; d_call: -; clone_size: -; cdr3_aa: CSARHFKNQPQHF; cdr3_nt: TGCAGTGCTAGACACTTTAAGAATCAGCCCCAGCATTTT
v_call: TRBV5-4; j_call: TRBJ1-1; d_call: -; clone_size: many; cdr3_aa: CASSFTLRNTEAFF; cdr3_nt: TGTGCCAGCAGCTTTACATTGCGGAACACTGAAGCTTTCTTT
v_call: TRBV27; j_call: TRBJ1-5; d_call: -; clone_size: many; cdr3_aa: CAAGGLGNQPQHF; cdr3_nt: TGTGCCGCGGGGGGGCTTGGCAATCAGCCCCAGCATTTT
v_call: TRBV5-1; j_call: TRBJ2-7; d_call: TRBD1; clone_size: many; cdr3_aa: CASSLSGQEGYEQYF; cdr3_nt: TGCGCCAGCAGCTTATCTGGACAGGAAGGCTACGAGCAGTACTTC
v_call: TRBV7-9; j_call: TRBJ1-1; d_call: -; clone_size: many; cdr3_aa: CASSTQNAEAFF; cdr3_nt: TGTGCCAGCAGCACCCAAAACGCTGAAGCTTTCTTT
v_call: TRBV27; j_call: TRBJ2-6; d_call: TRBD1; clone_size: many; cdr3_aa: CASSVQQGKGANVLTF; cdr3_nt: TGTGCCAGCAGTGTCCAACAGGGGAAAGGGGCCAACGTCCTGACTTTC
v_call: TRBV12-3/TRBV12-4; j_call: TRBJ2-1; d_call: -; clone_size: many; cdr3_aa: CASSNSYNEQFF; cdr3_nt: TGTGCCAGCAGTAATTCTTACAATGAGCAGTTCTTC
v_call: TRBV29-1; j_call: TRBJ2-5; d_call: TRBD1; clone_size: many; cdr3_aa: CSVGGQGIFQETQYF; cdr3_nt: TGCAGCGTTGGGGGACAGGGGATTTTCCAAGAGACCCAGTACTTC
v_call: TRBV2; j_call: TRBJ2-3; d_call: TRBD2; clone_size: many; cdr3_aa: CASSWTSGRPDTQYF; cdr3_nt: TGTGCCAGCAGTTGGACTAGCGGGAGACCAGATACGCAGTATTTT
v_call: TRBV7-9; j_call: TRBJ1-2; d_call: TRBD1; clone_size: many; cdr3_aa: CASSLGTGGYGYTF; cdr3_nt: TGTGCCAGCAGCTTAGGGACAGGGGGTTATGGCTACACCTTC
v_call: TRBV27; j_call: TRBJ2-5; d_call: -; clone_size: many; cdr3_aa: CASSWDETETQYF; cdr3_nt: TGTGCCAGCAGTTGGGACGAGACCGAGACCCAGTACTTC
v_call: TRBV20-1; j_call: TRBJ1-1; d_call: -; clone_size: once; cdr3_aa: CSAIVNTEAFF; cdr3_nt: TGCAGTGCCATAGTAAACACTGAAGCTTTCTTT
v_call: TRBV7-3; j_call: TRBJ2-1; d_call: -; clone_size: many; cdr3_aa: CASSLTPYNEQFF; cdr3_nt: TGTGCCAGCAGCTTAACTCCCTACAATGAGCAGTTCTTC
v_call: TRBV12-3/TRBV12-4; j_call: TRBJ1-5; d_call: TRBD1; clone_size: many; cdr3_aa: CASSSGGVEPQHF; cdr3_nt: TGTGCCAGCAGTTCAGGGGGCGTAGAGCCCCAGCATTTT
v_call: TRBV20-1; j_call: TRBJ2-7; d_call: -; clone_size: -; cdr3_aa: CSARDLSAVILSYEQYF; cdr3_nt: TGCAGTGCTAGAGATCTCTCAGCGGTAATACTATCCTACGAGCAGTACTTC
v_call: TRBV6-2/TRBV6-3; j_call: TRBJ2-7; d_call: -; clone_size: many; cdr3_aa: CASSYSKGGRTTYWEQYF; cdr3_nt: TGTGCCAGCAGTTACTCGAAGGGGGGAAGAACCACCTACTGGGAGCAGTACTTC
v_call: TRBV11-2; j_call: TRBJ1-3; d_call: TRBD1; clone_size: -; cdr3_aa: CASSFDRAGNTIYF; cdr3_nt: TGTGCCAGCAGTTTCGACAGGGCTGGAAACACCATATATTTT
v_call: TRBV27; j_call: TRBJ2-3; d_call: -; clone_size: medium-sized; cdr3_aa: CASSLGAPMADTQYF; cdr3_nt: TGTGCCAGCAGTTTAGGGGCCCCCATGGCGGATACGCAGTATTTT
v_call: TRBV7-3; j_call: TRBJ2-3; d_call: -; clone_size: -; cdr3_aa: CASSPSGRNTDTQYF; cdr3_nt: TGTGCCAGCAGCCCCTCGGGGCGGAACACAGATACGCAGTATTTT
v_call: TRBV19; j_call: TRBJ1-4; d_call: TRBD1; clone_size: many; cdr3_aa: CASRRQGSDEKLFF; cdr3_nt: TGTGCCAGTAGAAGACAGGGGTCGGATGAAAAACTGTTTTTT
v_call: TRBV19; j_call: TRBJ2-7; d_call: TRBD1; clone_size: many; cdr3_aa: CASTDRGSYEQYF; cdr3_nt: TGTGCCAGTACCGACAGGGGGTCTTACGAGCAGTACTTC
v_call: TRBV6-1; j_call: TRBJ2-7; d_call: -; clone_size: many; cdr3_aa: CASSTPRIGVERDEQYF; cdr3_nt: TGTGCCAGCAGTACCCCCCGAATAGGGGTAGAACGAGACGAGCAGTACTTC
v_call: TRBV7-8; j_call: TRBJ2-7; d_call: -; clone_size: -; cdr3_aa: CASSFGDPPYEQYF; cdr3_nt: TGTGCCAGCAGCTTCGGGGACCCCCCCTACGAGCAGTACTTC
v_call: TRBV6-1; j_call: TRBJ1-5; d_call: TRBD1; clone_size: many; cdr3_aa: CASREGQGQPQHF; cdr3_nt: TGTGCCAGCAGGGAGGGACAGGGTCAGCCCCAGCATTTT
v_call: TRBV30; j_call: TRBJ1-3; d_call: TRBD1; clone_size: many; cdr3_aa: CAWSAYRDRGFKNSGNTIYF; cdr3_nt: TGTGCCTGGAGCGCCTACCGGGACAGGGGGTTCAAAAACTCTGGAAACACCATATATTTT
v_call: TRBV5-1; j_call: TRBJ1-2; d_call: -; clone_size: many; cdr3_aa: CASSLGAYGYTF; cdr3_nt: TGCGCCAGCAGCTTGGGGGCCTATGGCTACACCTTC
v_call: TRBV18; j_call: TRBJ1-4; d_call: -; clone_size: -; cdr3_aa: CASSPNRGATNEKLFF; cdr3_nt: TGTGCCAGCTCACCAAATCGGGGGGCAACTAATGAAAAACTGTTTTTT
v_call: TRBV30; j_call: TRBJ2-7; d_call: -; clone_size: once; cdr3_aa: CAWSVRGSYEQYF; cdr3_nt: TGTGCCTGGAGTGTACGGGGTTCCTACGAGCAGTACTTC
v_call: TRBV9; j_call: TRBJ2-2; d_call: -; clone_size: many; cdr3_aa: CASSPHTGELFF; cdr3_nt: TGTGCCAGCAGCCCTCATACCGGGGAGCTGTTTTTT
v_call: TRBV2; j_call: TRBJ2-5; d_call: TRBD1; clone_size: -; cdr3_aa: CASSGTGGGETQYF; cdr3_nt: TGTGCCAGCAGTGGGACAGGTGGAGGAGAGACCCAGTACTTC
v_call: TRBV6-2/TRBV6-3; j_call: TRBJ2-7; d_call: -; clone_size: -; cdr3_aa: CASSYGSGGSSYEQYF; cdr3_nt: TGTGCCAGCAGTTACGGCTCAGGCGGCAGCTCCTACGAGCAGTACTTC
v_call: TRBV14; j_call: TRBJ2-3; d_call: -; clone_size: many; cdr3_aa: CASSQVGFADTQYF; cdr3_nt: TGTGCCAGCAGCCAAGTAGGTTTCGCAGATACGCAGTATTTT
v_call: TRBV11-1; j_call: TRBJ2-2; d_call: -; clone_size: many; cdr3_aa: CASSLIGNTGELFF; cdr3_nt: TGTGCCAGCAGCTTGATCGGAAACACCGGGGAGCTGTTTTTT
v_call: TRBV4-2; j_call: TRBJ1-2; d_call: -; clone_size: -; cdr3_aa: CSSIQAPTQDYGYTF; cdr3_nt: TGTTCCAGCATCCAAGCGCCGACTCAAGACTATGGCTACACCTTC
v_call: TRBV6-1; j_call: TRBJ2-1; d_call: TRBD2; clone_size: -; cdr3_aa: CASRGSGSIYEQFF; cdr3_nt: TGTGCCAGCAGAGGTAGCGGGAGCATTTATGAGCAGTTCTTC
v_call: TRBV19; j_call: TRBJ1-1; d_call: -; clone_size: few; cdr3_aa: CASSPPGRTEAFF; cdr3_nt: TGTGCCAGTAGTCCCCCGGGGCGCACTGAAGCTTTCTTT